Listed below are T cell receptor beta chains from one sample, sequenced in a study of T-cell reconstitution after alpha-beta-depleted transplantation in children. TCRdb re-called the PCR reads through MiXCR, storing one row per CDR3 protein. The table includes 250,000 to 300,000 distinct CDR3 sequences, nearly 8% detected once. This material consisted of peripheral blood, taken 360 days after TCRalphabeta/CD19-depleted stem cell transplant. The receptor source for this set is a female patient younger than 10 who had a stem cell transplant for Fanconi anemia, so the T cells may come from the graft donor. The CDR3 runs from the conserved cysteine through the conserved F or W. A D gene is named only where the DNA matches it firmly. The size field is filled for only some rows; it gives once, few, many or a size class.

V gene: TRBV6-5; D gene: TRBD2; J gene: TRBJ2-1; clone size: many; CDR3 protein: CASSYIAGGLRQFF; CDR3 DNA: TGTGCCAGCAGTTACATAGCGGGGGGTCTACGGCAGTTCTTC
V gene: TRBV2; D gene: TRBD1; J gene: TRBJ1-5; clone size: NA; CDR3 protein: CASGRDRGLGQPQHF; CDR3 DNA: TGTGCCAGCGGGCGGGACAGGGGGCTAGGACAGCCCCAGCATTTT
V gene: TRBV19; D gene: NA; J gene: TRBJ2-1; clone size: NA; CDR3 protein: CASSIVMEDEQFF; CDR3 DNA: TGTGCCAGTAGTATTGTGATGGAGGATGAGCAGTTCTTC
V gene: TRBV28; D gene: NA; J gene: TRBJ2-7; clone size: many; CDR3 protein: CATRDRDTFSYEQYF; CDR3 DNA: TGTGCCACCCGAGACCGGGACACCTTCTCCTACGAGCAGTACTTC
V gene: TRBV10-3; D gene: TRBD2; J gene: TRBJ2-5; clone size: many; CDR3 protein: CAISEGTSQETQYF; CDR3 DNA: TGTGCCATCAGTGAGGGGACTAGCCAAGAGACCCAGTACTTC
V gene: TRBV9; D gene: NA; J gene: TRBJ2-7; clone size: many; CDR3 protein: CASSVGDEQYF; CDR3 DNA: TGTGCCAGCAGCGTGGGGGACGAGCAGTACTTC
V gene: TRBV7-9; D gene: NA; J gene: TRBJ2-7; clone size: few; CDR3 protein: CASSLASDEQYF; CDR3 DNA: TGTGCCAGCAGCTTAGCGTCTGATGAGCAGTACTTC
V gene: TRBV7-6; D gene: NA; J gene: TRBJ2-5; clone size: few; CDR3 protein: CASSLGRLYQYF; CDR3 DNA: TGTGCCAGCAGCTTAGGCCGTCTATACCAGTACTTC
V gene: TRBV2; D gene: TRBD1; J gene: TRBJ1-1; clone size: few; CDR3 protein: CASNQGEGAEAFF; CDR3 DNA: TGTGCCAGCAATCAGGGGGAGGGCGCTGAAGCTTTCTTT
V gene: TRBV5-4; D gene: NA; J gene: TRBJ2-3; clone size: many; CDR3 protein: CASSPLVSHLNTDTQYF; CDR3 DNA: TGTGCCAGCAGCCCCCTGGTATCCCATCTCAACACAGATACGCAGTATTTT
V gene: TRBV5-1; D gene: NA; J gene: TRBJ2-1; clone size: many; CDR3 protein: CASRQVGTGHYNEQFF; CDR3 DNA: TGCGCCAGCAGGCAGGTCGGTACAGGACATTACAATGAGCAGTTCTTC
V gene: TRBV9; D gene: TRBD2; J gene: TRBJ2-3; clone size: many; CDR3 protein: CASSLDGGRADTQYF; CDR3 DNA: TGTGCCAGCAGCTTAGACGGGGGGAGGGCAGATACGCAGTATTTT
V gene: TRBV7-6; D gene: NA; J gene: TRBJ1-1; clone size: NA; CDR3 protein: CASSVGGWDTEAFF; CDR3 DNA: TGTGCCAGCAGCGTGGGGGGTTGGGACACTGAAGCTTTCTTT
V gene: TRBV6-2/TRBV6-3; D gene: TRBD2; J gene: TRBJ2-1; clone size: few; CDR3 protein: CASGPHTGVIAGGLSYNEQFF; CDR3 DNA: TGTGCCAGCGGGCCCCACACAGGGGTAATAGCGGGGGGCCTAAGCTACAATGAGCAGTTCTTC
V gene: TRBV11-2; D gene: NA; J gene: TRBJ2-3; clone size: many; CDR3 protein: CASSLGLEVAIDTQYF; CDR3 DNA: TGTGCCAGCAGCTTAGGGCTCGAGGTAGCAATCGATACGCAGTATTTT